These 25 T cell receptor beta chains were sequenced from one sample in a study of cytomegalovirus exposure and HLA in healthy donors. PCR amplification relied on 60 Vbeta primers (plus 13 Jbeta primers). Sequenced by immunoSEQ multiplex PCR; TCRdb stores in-frame clones only, minus some. The data hold more than 95,000 clones, with about 84% observed a single time. Sequenced material: PBMCs. These receptors were collected from a man aged 35 to 55 in good health and CMV-seronegative.

The CDR3 is CSVQAGNTIYF. CDR3 nucleotide sequence: TGCAGCGTACAGGCTGGAAACACCATATATTTT. This sequence joins TRBV29-1 and TRBJ1-3; D is possibly TRBD1 (5 bases). Looked up from germline, CDR1 is SQVTM and CDR2 is ANQGSEA. Between the trimmed V and J ends, which lost 6 bases and 2 bases, there was a span of 5 bases. The CDR3 extends over 11 amino acids.

The table lists this clone with a few counts. The chain has TRBV28 and TRBJ1-1; a weak D match, TRBD1 (5 bases). CDR3 length: 18 residues. Germline V gene sequence: CDR1 MDHEN, CDR2 SYDVKM. Trimming removed 2 bases at V and 4 bases at J, with 23 bases between. The CDR3 loop reads CASSLPRRLQGTGTEAFF. CDR3 DNA: TGTGCCAGCAGTTTACCCCGGCGCCTCCAGGGTACGGGCACTGAAGCTTTCTTT.

This rearrangement joins TRBV7-9 to TRBJ2-1, with D possibly matching TRBD2 (6 bases). The CDR3 extends over 14 amino acids. Germline-derived CDR1 and CDR2 are SEHNR and FQNEAQ (reference sequence). V shed 2 bases and J shed 6 bases, with 11 bases lying between them. CDR3 region: CASSLRGVVNEQFF. DNA of the CDR3: TGTGCCAGCAGCTTACGCGGGGTTGTCAATGAGCAGTTCTTC.

The chain recombines TRBV4-3 with TRBJ2-1; the D gene is possibly TRBD2 (5 bases). The CDR3 is 15 residues long. The V end was cut by 0 bases, the J end by 5 bases, with 11 bases between. Germline lookup yields CDR1 LGHNA and CDR2 YSLEER. CDR3 sequence reads: CASSQEGGGNNEQFF. The CDR3 DNA is TGCGCCAGCAGCCAAGAAGGAGGAGGTAACAATGAGCAGTTCTTC.

The genes are TRBV2 and TRBJ1-6; the D gene is possibly TRBD1 (5 bases). This CDR3 has 12 residues. CDR1 is SNHLY and CDR2 is FYNNEI in the germline V gene. V dropped 5 bases and J dropped 6 bases, with 5 bases sitting between them. The CDR3 spells CASSQGNSPLHF. Here the CDR3 DNA reads TGTGCCAGCAGTCAGGGTAATTCACCCCTCCACTTT.

V usage is TRBV6-5 and J usage is TRBJ2-2; TRBD1 agrees at 10 bases. Germline V lookup: CDR1 MNHEY, CDR2 SVGAGI. The CDR3 is 15 residues long. The J segment lost 4 bases and the V segment lost 6 bases, leaving 5 bases of the junction unmatched. The CDR3 DNA is TGTGCCAGCAGGCCGGGACAGGGGCCCACCGGGGAGCTGTTTTTT. Translating it yields CASRPGQGPTGELFF.

The chain has TRBV6-6 and TRBJ2-1, with a weak D call TRBD1 (8 bases). From germline, CDR1 is MNHNY and CDR2 SVGAGI (reference sequence). This CDR3 region has 15 residues. V lost 2 bases and J 11 bases, leaving 19 bases between the germline ends. In DNA form, the CDR3 reads TGTGCCAGCAGTTACCGCACAGGGGGGGACCTAAAGCAGTTCTTC. Residues: CASSYRTGGDLKQFF.

The chain is built from TRBV7-2 and TRBJ1-1, with D possibly matching TRBD1 (5 bases). CDR1 SGHTA and CDR2 FQGNSA come from the germline V gene. V was shortened by 3 bases and J by 4 bases, with 12 bases between the two germline ends. The CDR3 is 14 residues long. CDR3 nucleotide sequence: TGTGCCAGCAGCTTGCGGGGGGGTAGCACTGAAGCTTTCTTT. This sequence encodes CASSLRGGSTEAFF.

This clone is medium-sized (0.01 to 0.1%) by share. Distinct nucleotide sequences in the sample also encode this CDR3. As DNA, the CDR3 is TGCGCCAGCAGCGGAACTAGCTCCTACGAGCAGTACTTC. Amino acid sequence: CASSGTSSYEQYF. The chain combines TRBV5-1 with TRBJ2-7, with a tentative D call TRBD2 (5 bases). Germline CDR1 reads SGHRS; CDR2 reads YFSETQ. V gave up 4 bases and J gave up 0 bases, with 8 bases separating them. There are 13 residues in the CDR3.

The V and J genes are TRBV13 and TRBJ2-7, with D possibly matching TRBD1 (6 bases). The V gene's germline CDR1 is PRHDT and CDR2 FYEKMQ (reference sequence). V lost 3 bases to trimming and J lost 2 bases, with 14 bases between them. The CDR3 has 15 amino acids. The CDR3 protein is CASSFVMTGAYEQYF. DNA of the CDR3: TGTGCCAGCAGCTTTGTTATGACAGGAGCCTACGAGCAGTACTTC. The full variable domain, with the rest looked up from reference TRBV13 and TRBJ2-7, is AAGVIQSPRHLIKEKRETATLKCYPIPRHDTVYWYQQGPGQDPQFLISFYEKMQSDKGSIPDRFSAQQFSDYHSELNMSSLELGDSALYFCASSFVMTGAYEQYFGPGTRLTVT.

The V gene is TRBV29-1, the J gene TRBJ1-1, with D perhaps matching TRBD1 (5 bases). Between the trimmed V and J ends, which lost 7 bases and 0 bases, there was a span of 12 bases. CDR1 and CDR2 (germline): SQVTM, ANQGSEA. CDR3 length: 13 amino acids. CDR3 sequence: CSALPTVNTEAFF. The DNA of the CDR3 is TGCAGCGCCCTACCGACAGTGAACACTGAAGCTTTCTTT.

The chain links TRBV28 to TRBJ1-2, with TRBD1 identical over 12 bases. The V and J ends lost 6 bases and 4 bases, in that order; junction bases with no gene match: 12. The CDR3 length is 17 residues. CDR1 is MDHEN, CDR2 SYDVKM, per germline. The CDR3 DNA sequence: TGTGCCAGCAGGGCCACCGGGACAGGGGGCGCCGGCTATGGCTACACCTTC. It translates to CASRATGTGGAGYGYTF.

The genes are TRBV6-5 and TRBJ2-7; D may be TRBD1 (5 bases). CDR1 is MNHEY and CDR2 is SVGAGI in the germline V gene. This CDR3 comprises 14 residues. Trimming removed 5 bases from V and 1 base from J, with 12 bases in between. CDR3 coding DNA: TGTGCCAGCAGTAAATACACAGGTTCCTACGAGCAGTACTTC. Amino acid sequence: CASSKYTGSYEQYF.

This clone was counted once. The chain uses TRBV15 and TRBJ2-7, with D tentatively TRBD2 (6 bases). The V gene's germline CDR1 is LNHNV and CDR2 YYDKDF (reference sequence). CDR3 length equals 13 residues. Deletions cut 6 bases from V and 3 bases from J, with 12 bases between. The CDR3: CATRRDSGYEQYF. The CDR3 coding sequence is TGTGCCACCAGGCGGGACTCGGGCTACGAGCAGTACTTC.

V gene TRBV5-8 combines with J gene TRBJ2-5, with 8 bases aligning to TRBD1. The J call may be in error: the DNA end matches TRBJ2-7 better. Germline V CDR1 and CDR2: SGHTS, YDEGEE. There are 16 residues in the CDR3. CDR3 DNA: TGTGCCAGCAGCCCCCCTGCGGACAGGGTCTCCTACGAGCAGTACTTC. Protein sequence: CASSPPADRVSYEQYF.

This clone turned up a few times. The chain combines TRBV9 with TRBJ1-3; the D is unclear. The CDR3 length is 15 residues. Trimming stripped 0 bases from V and 0 bases from J, with 7 bases between. Germline V gene data show CDR1 as SGDLS and CDR2 as YYNGEE. Here the CDR3 reads CASSVGSGSGNTIYF. The CDR3 coding sequence is TGTGCCAGCAGCGTAGGGTCGGGCTCTGGAAACACCATATATTTT.

Points on this clone: One end of the junction does not line up with germline, which may come from a read error. This chain links TRBV4-3 with TRBJ1-2; tentatively, D is TRBD1 (5 bases). The CDR3 has 16 residues. Germline CDR1 reads LGHNA; CDR2 reads YSLEER. CDR3 protein: CASSQDGMFRDYGYAF. The CDR3 DNA sequence: TGCGCCAGCAGCCAAGATGGAATGTTCCGGGACTATGGCTACGCCTTC.

V and J are TRBV19 and TRBJ1-2; TRBD1 aligns across 7 bases. V shed 4 bases and J 3 bases; nucleotides not matched to a gene: 8. Germline V gives CDR1 LNHDA, CDR2 SQIVND (reference sequence). The length of the CDR3 is 15 residues. CDR3 coding DNA: TGTGCCAGTAGTACTCGAGGGACAGTCGACTATGGCTACACCTTC. Its protein is CASSTRGTVDYGYTF.

The count of this clone is one. The CDR3 loop reads CSVTKAGGSTDTQYF. CDR3 nucleotides: TGCAGCGTAACGAAAGCGGGGGGGAGCACAGATACGCAGTATTTT. This sequence joins TRBV29-1 and TRBJ2-3; TRBD2 aligns across 10 bases. The CDR3 consists of 15 residues. The trim removed 6 bases at V and 0 bases at J, leaving 6 bases unmatched. Germline CDR1 is SQVTM and CDR2 is ANQGSEA.

This chain joins TRBV5-6 and TRBJ1-1, with 7 bases lining up with TRBD1. The germline CDR1 and CDR2 sequences are SGHDT and YYEEEE. The CDR3 length is 14 residues. With 1 base clipped from V and 4 bases from J, the junction kept 4 bases outside the gene matches. CDR3 bases: TGTGCCAGCAGCTTGCCATCAGGGGGCACTGAAGCTTTCTTT. This sequence encodes CASSLPSGGTEAFF.

The rearrangement uses TRBV7-9 and TRBJ2-3; the D gene is possibly TRBD2 (5 bases). Trimming removed 4 bases from V and 10 bases from J, with 12 bases in between. The CDR3 runs 12 residues. Germline-derived CDR1 and CDR2 are SEHNR and FQNEAQ (reference sequence). CDR3 amino acids: CASSSVMGAQYF. CDR3 DNA sequence: TGTGCCAGCAGCTCGGTTATGGGAGCGCAGTATTTT.

The chain couples TRBV28 to TRBJ1-4; 10 nucleotides align to TRBD1. The CDR3 is 17 amino acids. Germline trimming cut 4 bases from V and 4 bases from J; bases unmatched to any gene: 9. Germline V lookup: CDR1 MDHEN, CDR2 SYDVKM. In DNA, the CDR3 is TGTGCCAGCAGTTCCAGGGACAGGGGACGAATTAATGAAAAACTGTTTTTT. This sequence encodes CASSSRDRGRINEKLFF.

This chain uses TRBV5-1 with TRBJ2-5; D is unresolved. CDR1 and CDR2 (germline): SGHRS, YFSETQ. CDR3 length equals 13 residues. The V end was cut by 7 bases, the J end by 2 bases, with 12 bases between. In nucleotides, the CDR3 is TGCGCCAGCGGTGACTGGTCTCAAGAGACCCAGTACTTC. It yields the protein CASGDWSQETQYF.

The rearrangement uses TRBV7-2 and TRBJ2-1; 14 bases agree with TRBD2. The CDR3 consists of 15 residues. From germline, CDR1 is SGHTA and CDR2 FQGNSA. V lost 4 bases to trimming and J lost 8 bases; unmatched junction nucleotides: 4. In DNA form, the CDR3 reads TGTGCCAGCAGCTCTGGACTAGCGGGGGGAGATGAGCAGTTCTTC. It specifies CASSSGLAGGDEQFF. Full variable domain (rest looked up from reference TRBV7-2 and TRBJ2-1): GAGVSQSPSNKVTEKGKDVELRCDPISGHTALYWYRQSLGQGLEFLIYFQGNSAPDKSGLPSDRFSAERTGGSVSTLTIQRTQQEDSAVYLCASSSGLAGGDEQFFGPGTRLTVL.

V is TRBV5-1 and J is TRBJ1-6; the D is unclear. The ends were cut back, 1 base at V and 7 bases at J, with 3 bases in the middle. The CDR3 runs 12 residues. The V gene's germline CDR1 is SGHRS and CDR2 YFSETQ. The CDR3: CASSLINSPLHF. In DNA, the CDR3 is TGCGCCAGCAGCTTGATAAATTCACCCCTCCACTTT.